The sequence of this TCR beta chain was determined in a study of radiation and T cells in renal cell carcinoma. Comments on this clone: Antigen specificity is unknown.

Findings and caveats of the study: No pretreatment tumor biopsies were available for baseline clonotypes. Top tumor clonotypes rose in blood 2 weeks post-radiation, then contracted.

Libraries were prepared by immunoSEQ multiplex PCR; TCRdb keeps only in-frame clonotypes and omits some of them. The sample records about 130,000 clones, around nine tenths being singletons. Time point: blood 2 weeks post-SBRT. Treatment specified: 15 Gy SBRT to primary tumor, nephrectomy 4 weeks later. Serial blood draws occurred at baseline and 2 and 4 weeks post-SBRT. This renal cell carcinoma was of the clear cell type. From germline, CDR1 is SGHRS and CDR2 YFSETQ. The CDR3 has 15 amino acids. J lost 4 bases, V lost 4 bases, and 10 bases had no gene match. The rearrangement joins TRBV5-1 to TRBJ2-7, with 8 bases aligning to TRBD1. The TCR originated in a woman between 65 and 79 years old with renal cell carcinoma. The sequencing here drew on blood, taken from a patient whose treatment included radiotherapy and nephrectomy. In nucleotides, the CDR3 is TGCGCCAGCAGCGATTCCGGGACAGGATCGTACGAGCAGTACTTC. Translating gives CASSDSGTGSYEQYF.